A selection of T cell receptor beta chains follows, all from one sample in a study of early T cells in non-severe SARS-CoV-2 infection. MiXCR, run by TCRdb on the 5' RACE reads, gives a single entry per CDR3 protein. Here the sample spans approximately 50,000 distinct CDR3 sequences, approximately 9.4% being singletons. Sequenced sample: whole blood. All receptors derive from an adult who was a healthcare worker with PCR-confirmed SARS-CoV-2 infection or an uninfected control (not recorded which). The CDR3 runs from the conserved cysteine through the conserved F or W. D genes are given only for firm matches.

V	D	J	CDR3
TRBV7-2	.	TRBJ1-1	CASSLEAWYTEAFF
TRBV3-1	.	TRBJ1-1	CASSQSHWGTEAFF
TRBV28	.	TRBJ1-2	CASSPQSGHGYTF
TRBV5-1	TRBD1	TRBJ1-4	CASSRGQDEKLFF
TRBV7-9	.	TRBJ1-1	CASSIGPLGTEAFF
TRBV12-3/TRBV12-4	TRBD1	TRBJ2-3	CASSPRQGALDTQYF
TRBV7-8	TRBD2	TRBJ2-7	CASSASGSGEQYF
TRBV7-9	TRBD2	TRBJ2-5	CASSLKGPREGLGETQYF
TRBV19	.	TRBJ2-5	CASSIVKSGGETQYF
TRBV28	TRBD2	TRBJ2-3	CASSVLAGADTQYF
TRBV29-1	.	TRBJ2-2	CSAKTGGTGELFF
TRBV3-1	TRBD2	TRBJ2-3	CASSQAGGTDTQYF
TRBV5-1	.	TRBJ2-7	CASSTEASYEQYF
TRBV7-9	.	TRBJ2-1	CASSLIGRTYNEQFF
TRBV14	.	TRBJ1-1	CASSQDFFTEAFF
TRBV27	.	TRBJ1-5	CASSWGLNQPQHF
TRBV3-1	TRBD1	TRBJ1-1	CASSRRQGAEAFF
TRBV29-1	TRBD2	TRBJ2-3	CSASSGSTDTQYF
TRBV21-1	.	TRBJ2-5	CASSNYETQYF
TRBV28	.	TRBJ2-7	CASRGDVALSYEQYF
TRBV20-1	.	TRBJ1-1	CSARLGEAFF
TRBV28	.	TRBJ1-1	CASRRGGPPNTEAFF
TRBV5-6	TRBD1	TRBJ2-7	CASTRTGTAYEQYF
TRBV6-2/TRBV6-3	.	TRBJ1-5	CASRNQPYSNQPQHF
TRBV20-1	.	TRBJ2-3	CSAREGKTQYF
TRBV19	.	TRBJ1-4	CASSPQGFDEKLFF
TRBV29-1	.	TRBJ1-2	CSVVSGGTHGYTF
TRBV4-1	.	TRBJ2-7	CASSQDAPGVYEQYF
TRBV10-3	.	TRBJ1-2	CAISGPGTTYGYTF
TRBV10-3	.	TRBJ1-1	CAISEEGQVAFF
TRBV18	.	TRBJ1-1	CASSPKTENTEAFF
TRBV7-9	.	TRBJ2-3	CASSSSTDTQYF
TRBV7-9	TRBD1	TRBJ1-1	CASSQGRQGNTEAFF
TRBV7-9	.	TRBJ2-7	CATGLGYEQYF
TRBV7-9	TRBD1	TRBJ1-1	CASRASTGKVEAFF